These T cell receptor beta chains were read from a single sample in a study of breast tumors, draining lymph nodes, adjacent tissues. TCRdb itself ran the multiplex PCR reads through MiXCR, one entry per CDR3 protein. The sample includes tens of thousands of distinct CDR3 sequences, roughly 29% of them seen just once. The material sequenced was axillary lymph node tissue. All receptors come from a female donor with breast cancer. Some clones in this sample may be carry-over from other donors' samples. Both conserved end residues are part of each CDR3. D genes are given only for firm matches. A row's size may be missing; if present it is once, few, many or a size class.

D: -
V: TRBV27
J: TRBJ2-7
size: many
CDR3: CASSLTQSYEQYF
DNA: TGTGCCAGCAGCCTGACGCAATCCTACGAGCAGTACTTC

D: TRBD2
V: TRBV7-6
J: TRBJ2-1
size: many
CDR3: CASSLAAGAYNEQFF
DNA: TGTGCCAGCAGCTTAGCGGCGGGAGCCTACAATGAGCAGTTCTTC

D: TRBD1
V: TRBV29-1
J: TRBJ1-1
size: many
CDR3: CSGGDRLNTEAFF
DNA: TGCAGCGGGGGGGACAGGTTGAACACTGAAGCTTTCTTT

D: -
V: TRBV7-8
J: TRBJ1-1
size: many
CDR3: CASSHPMLNTEAFF
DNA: TGTGCCAGCAGTCACCCGATGCTGAACACTGAAGCTTTCTTT

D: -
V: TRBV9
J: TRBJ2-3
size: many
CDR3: CASSVRLPTDTQYF
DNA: TGTGCCAGCAGCGTACGTCTCCCCACAGATACGCAGTATTTT

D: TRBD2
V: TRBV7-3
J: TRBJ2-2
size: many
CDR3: CASSLGTSGTGELFF
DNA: TGTGCCAGCAGCCTCGGGACTAGCGGAACCGGGGAGCTGTTTTTT

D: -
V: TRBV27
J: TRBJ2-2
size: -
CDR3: CASSFWVTGRSGELFF
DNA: TGTGCCAGCAGTTTTTGGGTTACAGGTCGATCCGGGGAGCTGTTTTTT

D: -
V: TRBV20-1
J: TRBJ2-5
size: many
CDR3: CSAGQRLETQYF
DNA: TGCAGTGCTGGCCAGAGACTGGAGACCCAGTACTTC

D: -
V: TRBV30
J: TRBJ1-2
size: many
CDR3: CAWMKGTTNYGYTF
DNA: TGTGCCTGGATGAAGGGGACCACAAACTATGGCTACACCTTC

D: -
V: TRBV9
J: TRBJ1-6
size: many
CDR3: CASSVDSSYNSPLHF
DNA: TGTGCCAGCAGCGTCGACAGCTCCTATAATTCACCCCTCCACTTT

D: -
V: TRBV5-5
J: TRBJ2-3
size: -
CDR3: CASSLVLGKTTDTQYF
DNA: TGTGCCAGCAGCTTAGTGCTAGGGAAGACCACAGATACGCAGTATTTT

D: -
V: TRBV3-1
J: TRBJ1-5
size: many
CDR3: CASSQSGGNQPQHF
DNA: TGTGCCAGCAGCCAAAGTGGGGGCAATCAGCCCCAGCATTTT

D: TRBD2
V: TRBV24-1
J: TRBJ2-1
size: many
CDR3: CATSDLSSGSYNEQFF
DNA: TGTGCCACCAGTGATTTGTCCAGCGGGAGCTACAATGAGCAGTTCTTC

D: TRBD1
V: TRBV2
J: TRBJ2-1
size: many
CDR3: CASSESGTVARLTYNEQFF
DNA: TGTGCCAGCAGCGAATCCGGGACAGTGGCTAGATTAACCTACAATGAGCAGTTCTTC

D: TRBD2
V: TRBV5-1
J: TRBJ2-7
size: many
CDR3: CASSQTSGSDEQYF
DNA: TGCGCCAGCAGCCAGACTAGCGGGAGTGACGAGCAGTACTTC

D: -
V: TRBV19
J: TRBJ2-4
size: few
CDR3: CASSIQGLDDIQYF
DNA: TGTGCCAGTAGTATTCAGGGGCTAGATGACATTCAGTACTTC

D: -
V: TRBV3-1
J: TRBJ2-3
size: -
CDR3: CASSQDRGRGASTDTQYF
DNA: TGTGCCAGCAGCCAAGATCGGGGGCGAGGAGCTAGCACAGATACGCAGTATTTT

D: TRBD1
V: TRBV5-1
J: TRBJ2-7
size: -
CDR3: CASSSVEGRGREEQYF
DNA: TGCGCCAGCAGCTCCGTTGAGGGCAGGGGGCGTGAAGAGCAGTACTTC

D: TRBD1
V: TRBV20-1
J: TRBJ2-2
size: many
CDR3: CSAKGTGGDSLTGELFF
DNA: TGCAGTGCTAAAGGGACAGGGGGAGACAGCCTGACCGGGGAGCTGTTTTTT

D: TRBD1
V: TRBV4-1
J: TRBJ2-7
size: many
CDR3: CASSPAAQTDRGSGKQYF
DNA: TGCGCCAGCAGCCCAGCGGCCCAAACGGACAGGGGGTCGGGCAAGCAGTACTTC